The rows below give T cell receptor beta chains drawn from one sample of a study of T cells after yellow fever vaccination. Each CDR3 protein gets one entry after TCRdb re-called the 5' RACE reads with MiXCR. Of 510,000 or so distinct CDR3 sequences in the sample, roughly a fifth were seen once. The sample in question was PBMCs, obtained 15 days after the yellow fever booster vaccination. These receptors all come from a man aged 25-40 years who received the YFV17D yellow fever vaccine. The CDR3 runs from the conserved cysteine through the conserved F or W. Fields, in order: J gene, V gene, clone size, D gene, CDR3 protein, CDR3 DNA. A D gene is named only where the DNA matches it firmly. Clone size appears in some rows only: once, few, many, or a class for an expanded clone.

j_gene: TRBJ2-7
v_gene: TRBV29-1
abundance: few
d_gene: TRBD2
CDR3aa: CSAHTSGYEQYF
CDR3nt: TGCAGCGCCCATACTAGCGGCTACGAGCAGTACTTC

j_gene: TRBJ1-2
v_gene: TRBV5-5
abundance: few
d_gene: NA
CDR3aa: CASSLFWDGGYTF
CDR3nt: TGTGCCAGCAGCTTGTTTTGGGACGGCGGCTACACCTTC

j_gene: TRBJ2-3
v_gene: TRBV3-1
abundance: NA
d_gene: TRBD2
CDR3aa: CASSSTSGAFTDTQYF
CDR3nt: TGTGCCAGCAGCTCTACTAGCGGCGCATTCACAGATACGCAGTATTTT

j_gene: TRBJ2-3
v_gene: TRBV7-9
abundance: NA
d_gene: TRBD2
CDR3aa: CASSRGGTGTDTQYF
CDR3nt: TGTGCCAGCAGCCGCGGGGGGACGGGCACAGATACGCAGTATTTT

j_gene: TRBJ2-7
v_gene: TRBV18
abundance: few
d_gene: TRBD2
CDR3aa: CASSPRLAGGYEQYF
CDR3nt: TGTGCCAGCTCGCCCCGACTAGCGGGAGGCTACGAGCAGTACTTC

j_gene: TRBJ2-5
v_gene: TRBV7-9
abundance: NA
d_gene: TRBD1
CDR3aa: CASSSHGTADQETQYF
CDR3nt: TGTGCCAGCAGCTCCCACGGGACAGCAGATCAAGAGACCCAGTACTTC

j_gene: TRBJ2-4
v_gene: TRBV20-1
abundance: few
d_gene: TRBD1
CDR3aa: CSAVRDSHKAKNIQYF
CDR3nt: TGCAGTGCTGTAAGGGACAGCCACAAAGCCAAAAACATTCAGTACTTC

j_gene: TRBJ2-6
v_gene: TRBV3-1
abundance: NA
d_gene: NA
CDR3aa: CASSAWDDHSGANVLTF
CDR3nt: TGTGCCAGCAGCGCTTGGGACGACCACTCTGGGGCCAACGTCCTGACTTTC

j_gene: TRBJ2-7
v_gene: TRBV29-1
abundance: NA
d_gene: TRBD1
CDR3aa: CSTRQGIYEQYF
CDR3nt: TGCAGCACCCGACAGGGTATCTACGAGCAGTACTTC

j_gene: TRBJ2-7
v_gene: TRBV7-6
abundance: few
d_gene: NA
CDR3aa: CASSSVGKTGYEQYF
CDR3nt: TGTGCCAGCAGCTCCGTCGGAAAAACAGGGTACGAGCAGTACTTC

j_gene: TRBJ2-5
v_gene: TRBV5-1
abundance: NA
d_gene: NA
CDR3aa: CASSSNPSSEETQYF
CDR3nt: TGCGCCAGCAGCTCAAACCCATCTAGCGAGGAGACCCAGTACTTC

j_gene: TRBJ2-5
v_gene: TRBV5-1
abundance: NA
d_gene: TRBD1
CDR3aa: CASSWTGLEETQYF
CDR3nt: TGCGCCAGCAGCTGGACAGGCCTAGAAGAGACCCAGTACTTC

j_gene: TRBJ2-1
v_gene: TRBV6-2/TRBV6-3
abundance: many
d_gene: NA
CDR3aa: CASSSPGTLGWQFF
CDR3nt: TGTGCCAGCAGTTCCCCGGGTACCCTGGGATGGCAGTTCTTC

j_gene: TRBJ1-1
v_gene: TRBV11-2
abundance: few
d_gene: NA
CDR3aa: CASSLWAGNTEAFF
CDR3nt: TGTGCCAGCAGCTTATGGGCAGGGAACACTGAAGCTTTCTTT

j_gene: TRBJ2-3
v_gene: TRBV20-1
abundance: few
d_gene: NA
CDR3aa: CSSYTGFTQYF
CDR3nt: TGCAGTTCATATACAGGGTTTACGCAGTATTTT

j_gene: TRBJ2-7
v_gene: TRBV20-1
abundance: NA
d_gene: NA
CDR3aa: CSAREGFTYEQYF
CDR3nt: TGCAGTGCTAGGGAGGGGTTTACCTACGAGCAGTACTTC

j_gene: TRBJ2-3
v_gene: TRBV10-2
abundance: few
d_gene: TRBD2
CDR3aa: CASRAGITDTQYF
CDR3nt: TGCGCCAGCAGAGCGGGAATCACAGATACGCAGTATTTT

j_gene: TRBJ2-7
v_gene: TRBV5-1
abundance: few
d_gene: NA
CDR3aa: CASSLGLPEEQYF
CDR3nt: TGCGCCAGCAGCCTGGGACTCCCTGAAGAGCAGTACTTC

j_gene: TRBJ2-2
v_gene: TRBV5-6
abundance: NA
d_gene: TRBD1
CDR3aa: CASSWRGTGNTGELFF
CDR3nt: TGTGCCAGCAGCTGGCGAGGGACAGGGAACACCGGGGAGCTGTTTTTT

j_gene: TRBJ2-5
v_gene: TRBV5-1
abundance: few
d_gene: NA
CDR3aa: CASSFQVNQETQYF
CDR3nt: TGCGCCAGCAGCTTCCAGGTTAACCAAGAGACCCAGTACTTC

j_gene: TRBJ1-6
v_gene: TRBV12-3/TRBV12-4
abundance: few
d_gene: NA
CDR3aa: CASSLSVDNSPLHF
CDR3nt: TGTGCCAGCAGTTTAAGCGTCGACAATTCACCCCTCCACTTT

j_gene: TRBJ2-7
v_gene: TRBV7-6
abundance: NA
d_gene: TRBD1
CDR3aa: CASSPPPGTETSYEQYF
CDR3nt: TGTGCCAGCAGCCCACCACCCGGGACAGAGACCTCCTACGAGCAGTACTTC

j_gene: TRBJ2-5
v_gene: TRBV3-1
abundance: NA
d_gene: NA
CDR3aa: CASSLPPVVETQYF
CDR3nt: TGTGCCAGCAGCCTACCGCCGGTCGTGGAGACCCAGTACTTC

j_gene: TRBJ1-1
v_gene: TRBV7-2
abundance: NA
d_gene: NA
CDR3aa: CASSLAYTEAFF
CDR3nt: TGTGCCAGCAGCTTAGCTTACACTGAAGCTTTCTTT

j_gene: TRBJ2-7
v_gene: TRBV6-5
abundance: NA
d_gene: TRBD2
CDR3aa: CASSYRTSGPYEQYF
CDR3nt: TGTGCCAGCAGTTACAGGACTAGCGGACCATACGAGCAGTACTTC

j_gene: TRBJ2-5
v_gene: TRBV15
abundance: NA
d_gene: TRBD2
CDR3aa: CATSRGGEGQETQYF
CDR3nt: TGTGCCACCAGCAGAGGAGGGGAGGGCCAAGAGACCCAGTACTTC

j_gene: TRBJ2-7
v_gene: TRBV2
abundance: NA
d_gene: TRBD2
CDR3aa: CASSGRGAAAGAPYEQYF
CDR3nt: TGTGCCAGCAGTGGTAGAGGGGCGGCAGCGGGAGCACCCTACGAGCAGTACTTC